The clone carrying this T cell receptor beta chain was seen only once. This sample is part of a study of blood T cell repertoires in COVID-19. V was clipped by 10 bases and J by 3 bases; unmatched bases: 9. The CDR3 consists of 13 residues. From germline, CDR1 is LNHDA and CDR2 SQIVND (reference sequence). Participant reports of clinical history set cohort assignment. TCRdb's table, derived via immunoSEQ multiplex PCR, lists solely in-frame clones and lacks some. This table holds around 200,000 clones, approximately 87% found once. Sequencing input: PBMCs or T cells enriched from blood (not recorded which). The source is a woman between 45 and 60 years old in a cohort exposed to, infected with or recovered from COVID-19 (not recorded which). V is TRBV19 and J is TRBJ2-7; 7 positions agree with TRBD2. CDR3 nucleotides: TGTGCCACCAATCCCGGCGGGGGCTACGAGCAGTACTTC. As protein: CATNPGGGYEQYF.